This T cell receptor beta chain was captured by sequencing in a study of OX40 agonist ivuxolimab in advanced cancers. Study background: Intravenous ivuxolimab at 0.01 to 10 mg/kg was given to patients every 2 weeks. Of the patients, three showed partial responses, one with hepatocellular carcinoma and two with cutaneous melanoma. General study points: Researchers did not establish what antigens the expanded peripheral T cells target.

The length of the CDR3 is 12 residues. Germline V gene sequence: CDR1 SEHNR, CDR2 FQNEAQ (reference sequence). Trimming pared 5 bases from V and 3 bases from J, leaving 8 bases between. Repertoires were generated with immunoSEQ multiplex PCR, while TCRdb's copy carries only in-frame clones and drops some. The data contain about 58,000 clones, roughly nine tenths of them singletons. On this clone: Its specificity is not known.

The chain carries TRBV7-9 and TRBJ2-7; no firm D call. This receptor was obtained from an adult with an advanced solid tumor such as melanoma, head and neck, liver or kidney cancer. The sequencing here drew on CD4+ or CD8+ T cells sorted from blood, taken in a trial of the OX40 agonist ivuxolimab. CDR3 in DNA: TGTGCCAGCAGCCCCGCGGACTACGAGCAGTACTTC. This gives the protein CASSPADYEQYF.